This T cell receptor beta chain was obtained from a study of read filtering for tumor transcriptome and immune sequencing. Bone marrow was sampled from every patient at the time of active disease. The CDR3 contains 15 residues. Germline CDR1 and CDR2: SEHNR and FQNEAQ (reference sequence). Trimming removed 5 bases from V and 2 bases from J; junction bases left unmatched: 8. The library was built from about 370 ng RNA with molecular barcoded adaptors for alpha/delta and beta/gamma chains. TCRdb reanalysed the reads using MiXCR and keeps one entry per CDR3 protein. The sample consists of 50,000 or so distinct CDR3 sequences, roughly 19% of them appearing once.

The source of this sequence is a donor at least 40 years old with multiple myeloma. The V gene is TRBV7-9, the J gene TRBJ2-7; 8 bases align to TRBD2. The material sequenced was a population of CD138-negative cells sorted from bone marrow. This CDR3 reads CASSPGGGGTYEQYF. The CDR3 nucleotides read TGTGCCAGCAGCCCCGGGGGGGGGGGAACCTACGAGCAGTACTTC. The full variable domain, rest sourced from reference TRBV7-9 and TRBJ2-7, is DTGVSQNPRHKITKRGQNVTFRCDPISEHNRLYWYRQTLGQGPEFLTYFQNEAQLEKSRLLSDRFSAERPKGSFSTLEIQRTEQGDSAMYLCASSPGGGGTYEQYFGPGTRLTVT.